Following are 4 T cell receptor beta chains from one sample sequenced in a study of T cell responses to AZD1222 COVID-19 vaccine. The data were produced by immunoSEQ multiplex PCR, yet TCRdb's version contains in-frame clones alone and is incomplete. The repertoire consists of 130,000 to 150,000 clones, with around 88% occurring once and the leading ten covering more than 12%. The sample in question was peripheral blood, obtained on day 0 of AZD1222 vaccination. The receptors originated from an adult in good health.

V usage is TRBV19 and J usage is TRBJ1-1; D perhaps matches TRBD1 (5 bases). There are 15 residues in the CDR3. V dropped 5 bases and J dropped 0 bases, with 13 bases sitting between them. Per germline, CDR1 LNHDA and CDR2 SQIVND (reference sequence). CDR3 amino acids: CASSLISTVNTEAFF. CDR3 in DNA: TGTGCCAGTAGTTTGATTTCGACAGTGAACACTGAAGCTTTCTTT.

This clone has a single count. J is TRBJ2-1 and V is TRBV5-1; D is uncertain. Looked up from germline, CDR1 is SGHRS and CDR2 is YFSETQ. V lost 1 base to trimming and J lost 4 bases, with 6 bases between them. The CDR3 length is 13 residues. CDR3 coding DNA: TGCGCCAGCAGCTTGCAGCCTTACAATGAGCAGTTCTTC. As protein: CASSLQPYNEQFF. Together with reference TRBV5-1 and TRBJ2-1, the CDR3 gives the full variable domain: KAGVTQTPRYLIKTRGQQVTLSCSPISGHRSVSWYQQTPGQGLQFLFEYFSETQRNKGNFPGRFSGRQFSNSRSEMNVSTLELGDSALYLCASSLQPYNEQFFGPGTRLTVL.

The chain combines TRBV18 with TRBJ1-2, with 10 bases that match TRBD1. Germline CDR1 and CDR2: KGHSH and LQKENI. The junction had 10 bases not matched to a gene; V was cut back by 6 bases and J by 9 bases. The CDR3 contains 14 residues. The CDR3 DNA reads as TGTGCCAGCTCGCCGACCGACAGGGGGCGAAGCTACACCTTC. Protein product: CASSPTDRGRSYTF.

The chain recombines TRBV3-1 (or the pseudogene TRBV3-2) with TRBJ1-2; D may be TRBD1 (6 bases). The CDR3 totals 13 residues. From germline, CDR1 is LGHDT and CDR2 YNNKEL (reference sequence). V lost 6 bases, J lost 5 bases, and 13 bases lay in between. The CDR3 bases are TGTGCCAGCAGTCTTCCCACAGGGTATGGCTACACCTTC. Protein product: CASSLPTGYGYTF.